Reported below is one TCR beta chain. In this sample, this clonotype turned up a few times. Its cognate antigen has yet to be identified. Qualities for individual bases were not recorded, and no much larger clone is one base off. The data were taken from a study of T-cell memory formation after mild COVID-19 (dated by TCRdb to the early 2020s). Describing the broader study: TCR sequence clusters from the two donors were found to be largely donor specific. In a couple of donors, T-cell clones that expanded and contracted after mild COVID-19 were followed by sequencing TCRalpha and TCRbeta repertoires longitudinally. Two young, previously healthy adult volunteers, one female and one male, were included in the cohort. On the study overall, not on this receptor specifically: From day 15 to 85, contracting clones showed balanced CD4/CD8 phenotypes, whereas a second wave of clones that expanded from day 15 to 37 leaned towards CD4+. Contracting CD4+ clones were found mainly in CM and EM memory subsets, while CD8+ clones were enriched in EMRA. SARS-CoV-2 specificity was not confirmed for the second-wave clones peaking on day 37. Only a couple of mild cases were covered by the study, and larger cohorts that include severe cases with pre-infection samples were considered necessary. Some responding clones were detected in pre-infection memory, which suggested that pre-existing cross-reactive memory T cells had joined the SARS-CoV-2 response.

TCRdb names Illumina NovaSeq 6000 as the instrument used. cDNA libraries for TCRalpha and TCRbeta were prepared by 5'RACE using constant-segment primers, with sample barcodes and unique molecular identifiers added. Trizol reagent was used to extract RNA from every sample. The libraries were amplified in two PCR steps, and the second step added a second sample barcode and Illumina TruSeq adapters. Sequencing of the libraries was done on an Illumina NovaSeq, producing 2 x 150 bp paired-end reads. In the authors' own workflow: With migec v1.2.7, reads were demultiplexed and then collapsed into UMI-guided consensus sequences. Using mixcr v2.1.11, UMI consensuses were aligned to TRA and TRB V and J templates and then assembled into clonotypes. A clonotype was counted as expanded or contracted only when both edgeR and NoisET called the clonotype significant, with the noise models trained on biological replicates. edgeR calls used a false discovery rate-adjusted p below 0.01 and a log2 fold-change threshold of 1. PCA with hierarchical clustering of max-normalized trajectories of the 1000 most abundant clonotypes was used as exploratory dynamics analysis. Each responding clone was given a CD4 or CD8 phenotype based on the CD4+ and CD8+ repertoires, which had been sequenced separately. TCRdb's own reprocessing of the public reads used fastp at Q25 and MiXCR and kept productive beta chains. CDR3 protein duplicates are merged, each entry listing the most common genes and DNA. The V and J calls reflect TCRdb's pipeline rather than the authors' work. This sample lists 390,000 or so distinct CDR3 sequences; 16% were detected once. The top ten clonotypes cover 20% to 25% of the sample.

Reading the germline V gene gives CDR1 MNHEY and CDR2 SVGAGI. The junction carries 11 bases between V and J, which are trimmed by 2 bases and 0 bases respectively. Counted from cysteine to phenylalanine, this CDR3 has 15 amino acids. Of all the DNA, just the CDR3 is kept, 45 bases in frame from base 1. Ficoll-Paque density gradient centrifugation was used to isolate PBMCs. Recombination joined TRBV6-5 with TRBJ2-7; the D gene cannot be resolved beyond TRBD1 or TRBD2, each matching 5 bases. The clonotype was recovered from a man aged 18-30 years who had mild COVID-19 (a few samples of this study predate the infection). The sample titles of this study are shuffled in the database, so cell type and time point are left out; the donor was told from shared clones. The specimen was PBMCs or a T cell subset sorted from them (not recorded which). CDR3 protein: CASSYDPGSSYEQYF. At the DNA level, the sequence is TGTGCCAGCAGTTACGACCCAGGGAGCTCCTACGAGCAGTACTTC.